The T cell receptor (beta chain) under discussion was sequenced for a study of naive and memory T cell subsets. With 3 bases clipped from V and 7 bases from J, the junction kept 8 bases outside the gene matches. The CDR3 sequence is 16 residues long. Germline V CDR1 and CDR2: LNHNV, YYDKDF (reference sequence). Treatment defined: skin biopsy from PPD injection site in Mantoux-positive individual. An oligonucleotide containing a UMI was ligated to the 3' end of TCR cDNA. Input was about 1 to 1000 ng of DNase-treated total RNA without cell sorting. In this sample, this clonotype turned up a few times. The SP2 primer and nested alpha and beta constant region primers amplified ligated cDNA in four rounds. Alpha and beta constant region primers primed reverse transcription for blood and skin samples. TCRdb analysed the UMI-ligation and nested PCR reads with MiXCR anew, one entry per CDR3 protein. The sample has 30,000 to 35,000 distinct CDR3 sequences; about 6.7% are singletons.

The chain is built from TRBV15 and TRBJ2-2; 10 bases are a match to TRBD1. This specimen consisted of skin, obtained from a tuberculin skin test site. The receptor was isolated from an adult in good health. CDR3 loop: CATSSPWTGGGGELFF. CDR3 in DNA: TGTGCCACCAGCAGCCCCTGGACAGGGGGGGGCGGGGAGCTGTTTTTT.